The 17 T cell receptor beta chains reported below all come from one sample, sequenced in a study of blood T cell repertoires in COVID-19. Here immunoSEQ multiplex PCR was the method, and the copy in TCRdb shows in-frame clones only, minus some. The sample has about 150,000 clones, about 90% seen once; the top ten hold about 0.57%. The sequenced material came from peripheral blood. The source of these receptors is a man between 45 and 60 years old with acute or convalescent COVID-19.

This rearrangement joins TRBV7-8 to TRBJ1-2, with TRBD1 identical over 8 bases. The CDR3 sequence is 13 residues long. The trim removed 5 bases at V and 6 bases at J, leaving 5 bases unmatched. Germline V lookup: CDR1 SGHVS, CDR2 FQNEAQ. The CDR3 nucleotides read TGTGCCAGCAGCCCTGTGACAGGGGATGGCTACACCTTC. This translates into CASSPVTGDGYTF.

The gene calls are TRBV27 and TRBJ1-1; TRBD1 might be the D (5 bases). Trimming shortened V by 5 bases and J by 5 bases, and 12 bases separated the two germline ends. In germline, CDR1 is MNHEY, CDR2 SMNVEV (reference sequence). The CDR3 runs 13 residues. This chain's CDR3 is CASSVGALTEAFF. The CDR3 DNA follows: TGTGCCAGCAGTGTAGGGGCTTTGACTGAAGCTTTCTTT.

This rearrangement joins TRBV21-1 to TRBJ2-2; TRBD2 reflects the table's D call only, with no check against the DNA. TRBV21-1 is shown as a pseudogene. The CDR3 totals 16 residues. CDR3 in amino acids: CASSHPGDYGTGELFF. CDR3 bases: TGTGCCAGCAGCCACCCAGGGGACTATGGCACCGGGGAGCTGTTTTTT.

The table lists this clone with a few counts. The chain has TRBV15 and TRBJ1-1; D is undetermined. Between the trimmed V and J ends, which lost 1 base and 7 bases, there was a span of 16 bases. CDR3 length: 15 residues. CDR1 and CDR2 from the germline V gene are LNHNV and YYDKDF (reference sequence). The CDR3 nucleotides are TGTGCCACCAGCAGAGTCCGAGATCGGGTGGGTGAAGCTTTCTTT. It translates to CATSRVRDRVGEAFF. Full variable domain (missing parts from reference TRBV15 and TRBJ1-1): DAMVIQNPRYQVTQFGKPVTLSCSQTLNHNVMYWYQQKSSQAPKLLFHYYDKDFNNEADTPDNFQSRRPNTSFCFLDIRSPGLGDTAMYLCATSRVRDRVGEAFFGQGTRLTVV.

The V gene is TRBV7-2, the J gene TRBJ2-7; D remains ambiguous. Trimming took off 1 base at V and 5 bases at J, with 12 bases between the two ends. The germline gives CDR1 SGHTA, CDR2 FQGNSA. There are 14 residues in the CDR3. Written as DNA, the CDR3 is TGTGCCAGCAGCTTAGAGCCAGGTCCCCACGAGCAGTACGTC. Residues: CASSLEPGPHEQYV.

The rearrangement links TRBV11-2 to TRBJ2-7, with D hard to call. The germline V gene encodes CDR1 SGHAT and CDR2 FQNNGV. CDR3 length equals 12 residues. The germline V and J ends were trimmed by 4 bases and 5 bases, with 9 bases remaining between them. In nucleotides, the CDR3 is TGTGCCAGCAGCTCTTTAGTAGACGAGCAGTACTTC. This codes for CASSSLVDEQYF.

The chain is built from TRBV24-1 and TRBJ2-6, with D possibly matching TRBD1 (6 bases). Trimming cost V 6 bases and J 3 bases, with 14 bases left between them. The CDR3 totals 16 residues. Germline V CDR1 and CDR2: KGHDR, SFDVKD. The CDR3 DNA sequence: TGTGCCACCAGTCCCGGGACATTCCGTGGGGCCAACGTCCTGACTTTC. Its protein is CATSPGTFRGANVLTF.

The V gene is TRBV28, the J gene TRBJ2-6; D is uncertain. V was shortened by 9 bases and J by 2 bases, with 11 bases between the two germline ends. This CDR3 is built from 14 residues. Germline assignment: CDR1 MDHEN and CDR2 SYDVKM. The CDR3 sequence is CASNTAAGANVLTF. In nucleotides, the CDR3 is TGTGCCAGTAACACGGCGGCTGGGGCCAACGTCCTGACTTTC.

The V call is TRBV6-6, the J call TRBJ2-2, with D possibly matching TRBD2 (6 bases). V was pared by 6 bases and J by 6 bases, with 17 bases between. Germline lookup yields CDR1 MNHNY and CDR2 SVGAGI (reference sequence). The CDR3 runs 15 residues. CDR3 loop: CASSRVGGEAGELFF. The CDR3 DNA reads as TGTGCCAGCAGCCGTGTCGGCGGGGAGGCCGGGGAGCTGTTTTTT.

This clone has just one count. V and J are TRBV7-8 and TRBJ2-1, with TRBD1 as a possible D gene (5 bases). CDR1 is SGHVS, CDR2 FQNEAQ, per germline. This CDR3 has 15 amino acids. The V end was cut by 5 bases, the J end by 3 bases, with 14 bases between. CDR3 region: CASSTDLGLYNEQFF. In DNA form, the CDR3 reads TGTGCCAGCAGCACGGACCTGGGGCTCTACAATGAGCAGTTCTTC.

The genes are TRBV5-1 and TRBJ2-3; 9 bases match TRBD1. CDR3 length: 16 amino acids. CDR1 is SGHRS and CDR2 is YFSETQ in the germline V gene. The V gene end was trimmed by 4 bases and the J gene end by 4 bases; junction bases not matched to a gene: 10. The CDR3 region has the DNA TGCGCCAGCAGCAGACGGGAACAGGGGGCTTCAGATACGCAGTATTTT. It encodes CASSRREQGASDTQYF.

The chain recombines TRBV7-8 with TRBJ1-1; 9 nucleotides line up with TRBD1. The CDR3 consists of 17 residues. The ends lost 2 bases at V and 4 bases at J; junction bases unmatched: 11. In germline, CDR1 is SGHVS, CDR2 FQNEAQ. In DNA, the CDR3 is TGTGCCAGCAGCTTAACCGGGACAGGGAACGTTCGCACTGAAGCTTTCTTT. Protein: CASSLTGTGNVRTEAFF. The whole variable domain, remainder taken from reference TRBV7-8 and TRBJ1-1, is GAGVSQSPRYKVAKRGQDVALRCDPISGHVSLFWYQQALGQGPEFLTYFQNEAQLDKSGLPSDRFFAERPEGSVSTLKIQRTQQEDSAVYLCASSLTGTGNVRTEAFFGQGTRLTVV.

The chain recombines TRBV7-9 with TRBJ1-1, with D tentatively TRBD1 (6 bases). The V gene lost 6 bases and the J gene lost 6 bases, with 14 bases spanning the gap. The CDR3 contains 13 residues. Germline CDR1 reads SEHNR; CDR2 reads FQNEAQ (reference sequence). CDR3 region: CASSPRGGSEAFF. For the CDR3, the DNA is TGTGCCAGCAGTCCTAGGGGGGGATCTGAAGCTTTCTTT. Full variable domain (missing parts from reference TRBV7-9 and TRBJ1-1): DTGVSQNPRHKITKRGQNVTFRCDPISEHNRLYWYRQTLGQGPEFLTYFQNEAQLEKSRLLSDRFSAERPKGSFSTLEIQRTEQGDSAMYLCASSPRGGSEAFFGQGTRLTVV.

This chain's CDR3 is CASSLVGGGLGTDTQYF. The CDR3 DNA reads as TGTGCCAGCAGCTTGGTCGGCGGGGGGCTGGGCACAGATACGCAGTATTTT. The chain uses TRBV5-4 and TRBJ2-3, with TRBD2 matching over 8 bases. The CDR3 is 17 residues long. Unmatched junction bases numbered 7, after V lost 0 bases and J lost 1 base. Per germline, CDR1 SGHNT and CDR2 YYREEE (reference sequence).

This rearrangement joins TRBV19 to TRBJ2-1; 14 positions match TRBD2. CDR3 length: 16 residues. Per the germline V gene, CDR1 is LNHDA and CDR2 is SQIVND (reference sequence). Germline trimming cut 3 bases from V and 8 bases from J; bases unmatched to any gene: 6. The CDR3 coding sequence is TGTGCCAGTAGTATTGGGACTAGCGGGGGTTTGGATGAGCAGTTCTTC. Amino acid sequence: CASSIGTSGGLDEQFF.

Written as DNA, the CDR3 is TGTGCCTGGAGGGTGCTAGCGGGGGCTCCAAATGAGCAGTTCTTC. Translating it yields CAWRVLAGAPNEQFF. The chain joins TRBV30 to TRBJ2-1; 10 nucleotides match TRBD2. The J segment lost 7 bases and the V segment lost 3 bases, leaving 9 bases of the junction unmatched. Germline loops: CDR1 GTSNPN, CDR2 SVGIG (reference sequence). This CDR3 is built from 15 residues.

This chain connects TRBV7-2 to TRBJ2-7; 11 nucleotides align to TRBD2. The germline gives CDR1 SGHTA, CDR2 FQGNSA. CDR3 size: 16 residues. Trimming cost V 1 base and J 1 base; bases outside gene matches: 3. CDR3 sequence reads: CASSLDGTSGSYEQYF. As DNA, the CDR3 is TGTGCCAGCAGCTTAGATGGGACTAGCGGTTCCTACGAGCAGTACTTC.